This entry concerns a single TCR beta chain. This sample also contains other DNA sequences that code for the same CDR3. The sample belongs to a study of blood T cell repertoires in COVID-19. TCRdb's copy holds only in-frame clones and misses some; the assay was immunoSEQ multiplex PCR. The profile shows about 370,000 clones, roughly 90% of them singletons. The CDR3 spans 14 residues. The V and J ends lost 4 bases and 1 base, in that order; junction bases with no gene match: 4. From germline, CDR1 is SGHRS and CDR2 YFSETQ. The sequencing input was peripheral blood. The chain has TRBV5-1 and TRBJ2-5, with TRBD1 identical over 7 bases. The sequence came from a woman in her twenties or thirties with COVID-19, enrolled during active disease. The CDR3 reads CASSLGTVQETQYF. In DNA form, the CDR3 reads TGCGCCAGCAGCCTAGGGACAGTCCAAGAGACCCAGTACTTC.